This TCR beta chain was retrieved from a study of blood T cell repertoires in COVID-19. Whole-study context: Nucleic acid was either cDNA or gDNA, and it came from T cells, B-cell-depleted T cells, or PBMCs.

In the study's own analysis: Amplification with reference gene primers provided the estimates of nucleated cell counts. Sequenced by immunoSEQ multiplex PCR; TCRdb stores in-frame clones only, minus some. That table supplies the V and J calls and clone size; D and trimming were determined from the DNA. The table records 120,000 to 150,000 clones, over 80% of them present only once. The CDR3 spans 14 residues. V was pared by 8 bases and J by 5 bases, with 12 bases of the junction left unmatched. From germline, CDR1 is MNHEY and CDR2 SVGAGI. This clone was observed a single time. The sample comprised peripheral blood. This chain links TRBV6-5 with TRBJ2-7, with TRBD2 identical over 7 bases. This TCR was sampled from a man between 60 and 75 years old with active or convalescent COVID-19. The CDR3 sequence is CASHLREGRNEQYF. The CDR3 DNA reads TGTGCCAGCCACCTAAGGGAGGGGCGAAACGAGCAGTACTTC.